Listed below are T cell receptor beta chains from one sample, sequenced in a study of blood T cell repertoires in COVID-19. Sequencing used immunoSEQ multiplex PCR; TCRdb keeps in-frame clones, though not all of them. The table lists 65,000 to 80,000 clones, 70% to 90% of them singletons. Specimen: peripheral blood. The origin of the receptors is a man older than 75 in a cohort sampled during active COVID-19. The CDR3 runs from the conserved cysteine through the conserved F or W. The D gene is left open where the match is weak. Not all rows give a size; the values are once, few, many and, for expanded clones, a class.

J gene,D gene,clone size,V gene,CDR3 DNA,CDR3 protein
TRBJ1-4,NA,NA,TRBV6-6,TGTGCCAGCAGTTACTCGACAGCAGCAACTAATGAAAAACTGTTTTTT,CASSYSTAATNEKLFF
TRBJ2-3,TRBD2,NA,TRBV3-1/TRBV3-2,TGTGCCAGCAGCCAGCCTAGCGGGGGGGTCACAGATACGCAGTATTTT,CASSQPSGGVTDTQYF
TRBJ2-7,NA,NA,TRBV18,TGTGCCAGCTCACCGGGGGACACCTCCTACGAGCAGTACTTC,CASSPGDTSYEQYF
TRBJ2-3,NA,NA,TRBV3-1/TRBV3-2,TGTGCCAGCAGCCTGACGGGGGACCGCACAGATACGCAGTATTTT,CASSLTGDRTDTQYF
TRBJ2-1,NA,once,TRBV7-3,TGTGCCAGCAGCTTAACGGCGGTCATGGGCTCCTACAATGAGCAGTTCTTC,CASSLTAVMGSYNEQFF
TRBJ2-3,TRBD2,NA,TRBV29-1,TGCAGCGTTGCCCAGGGACTAGCGTTAGATACGCAGTATTTT,CSVAQGLALDTQYF
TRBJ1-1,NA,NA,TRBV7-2,TGTGCCAGCAGCTGGGGGGGGGTGAACACTGAAGCTTTCTTT,CASSWGGVNTEAFF
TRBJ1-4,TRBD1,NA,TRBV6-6,TGTGCCAGCAGTCGGACAGGGGTGAATGAAAAACTGTTTTTT,CASSRTGVNEKLFF
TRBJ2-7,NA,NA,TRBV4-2,TGTGCCAGCAGCCGGGGGGATCCCGGGAGCTCCTACGAGCAGTACTTC,CASSRGDPGSSYEQYF
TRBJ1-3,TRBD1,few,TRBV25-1,TGTGCCAGCAGTAGACAGGGGGGAAACACCATATATTTT,CASSRQGGNTIYF
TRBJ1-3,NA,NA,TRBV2,TGTGCCAGCAGTGAAGGGCCGCTCTCTGGAAACACCATATATTTT,CASSEGPLSGNTIYF
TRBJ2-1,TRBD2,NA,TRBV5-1,TGCGCCAGCAGTCATTCCGGGACTAGCGGACTCTACAATGAGCAGTTCTTC,CASSHSGTSGLYNEQFF
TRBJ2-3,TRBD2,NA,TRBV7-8,TGTGCCAGCGACCTAGCGGGCTTCACAGATACGCAGTATTTT,CASDLAGFTDTQYF
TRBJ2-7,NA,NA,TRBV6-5,TGTGCCAGCAGGAGGTGGGACTCCAGATCCTACGAGCAGTACTTC,CASRRWDSRSYEQYF
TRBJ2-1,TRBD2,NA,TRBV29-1,TGCAGCGGACAAGCTAGGCGGGGGGTGTACAATGAGCAGTTCTTC,CSGQARRGVYNEQFF
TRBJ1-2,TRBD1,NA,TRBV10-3,TGTGCCATCAGTGAGTCGGGGCAGGGGGCCTATGGCTACACCTTC,CAISESGQGAYGYTF
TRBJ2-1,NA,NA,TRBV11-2,TGTGCCAGCAGCTTAGTTGGCGGCGGCGCCAGCTCCTACAATGAGCAGTTCTTC,CASSLVGGGASSYNEQFF
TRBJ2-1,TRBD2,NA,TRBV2,TGTGCCAGCCTAATTCTAGCGGGAGGGGGCAATGAGCAGTTCTTC,CASLILAGGGNEQFF
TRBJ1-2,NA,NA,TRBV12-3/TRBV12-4,TGTGCCAGCAGTTTCTTAGGAGATGGCTACACCTTC,CASSFLGDGYTF
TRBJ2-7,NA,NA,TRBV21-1,TGTGCCAGCCATAGGAGGCATGCCTACGAGCAGTACTTC,CASHRRHAYEQYF
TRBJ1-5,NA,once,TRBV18,TGTGCCAGCTCCCCCCAAAGAGATCAGCCCCAGCATTTT,CASSPQRDQPQHF
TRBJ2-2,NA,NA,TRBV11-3,TGTGCCAGCAGCTTAGATCGGCACGGGTGGGCCGGGGAGCTGTTTTTT,CASSLDRHGWAGELFF
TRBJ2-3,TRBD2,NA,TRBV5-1,TGCGCCAGCAGCTTGTCCCTACTAGCGGGGGGGGGCCTTACGCAGTATTTT,CASSLSLLAGGGLTQYF
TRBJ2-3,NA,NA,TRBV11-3,TGTGCCAGCAGCTCTCGTTATACGCAGTATTTT,CASSSRYTQYF
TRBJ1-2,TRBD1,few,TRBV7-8,TGTGCCAGCAGCTTAGACGGGACAGGAGATTATGGCTACACCTTC,CASSLDGTGDYGYTF
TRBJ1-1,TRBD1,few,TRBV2,TGTGCCAGCAGGACAGGGGTGTGGGGCACTGAAGCTTTCTTT,CASRTGVWGTEAFF
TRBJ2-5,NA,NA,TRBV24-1,TGTGCCACCAGTGATTTGAGTGGGGGGGGGCTGGAGACCCAGTACTTC,CATSDLSGGGLETQYF
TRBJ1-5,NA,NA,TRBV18,TGTGCCAGCTCCCAAACCAGGGATCAGCCCCAGCATTTT,CASSQTRDQPQHF
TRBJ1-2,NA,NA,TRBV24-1,TGTGCCACCAGTGATGCCCAGGGCTATGGCTACACCTTC,CATSDAQGYGYTF
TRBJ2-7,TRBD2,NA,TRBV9,TGTGCCAGCAGCGTAGATCCGGGGACTAGCAGCGAGCAGTACTTC,CASSVDPGTSSEQYF
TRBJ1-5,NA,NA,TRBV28,TGTGCCAGCAGATCCCCCCAGGGCGATTATAGCAATCAGCCCCAGCATTTT,CASRSPQGDYSNQPQHF
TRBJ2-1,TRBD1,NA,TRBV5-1,TGCGCCAGCAGCCGTCAGGGGGCGACTTACAATGAGCAGTTCTTC,CASSRQGATYNEQFF
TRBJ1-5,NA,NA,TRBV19,TGTGCCAGTAGTGGCCAGGGCAGTAATCAGCCCCAGCATTTT,CASSGQGSNQPQHF
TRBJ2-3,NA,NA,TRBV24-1,TGTGCCACCAGTGATTTGGGGGGGACGGAAGATACGCAGTATTTT,CATSDLGGTEDTQYF
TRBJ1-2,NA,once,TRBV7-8,TGTGCCAGCAGCCAAGACAGAGGGGGGGATGGCTACACCTTC,CASSQDRGGDGYTF
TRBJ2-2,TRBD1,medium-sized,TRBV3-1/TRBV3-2,TGTGCCAGCAGCAAGTACCAGGGGGCGAACACCGGGGAGCTGTTTTTT,CASSKYQGANTGELFF
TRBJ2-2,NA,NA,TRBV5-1,TGCGCCAGCAGCTTGAAGCTAGGCGGCACCGGGGAGCTGTTTTTT,CASSLKLGGTGELFF
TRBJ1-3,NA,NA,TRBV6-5,TGTGCGTCCCAAACGGCTGGAAACACCATATATTTT,CASQTAGNTIYF
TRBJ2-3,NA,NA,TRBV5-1,TGCGCCAGCAGCTTGGGGTACATCACAGATACGCAGTATTTT,CASSLGYITDTQYF
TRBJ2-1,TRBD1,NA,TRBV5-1,TGCGCCAGCAGCGTGGACACGGGACAGGCAACCTACAATGAGCAGTTCTTC,CASSVDTGQATYNEQFF
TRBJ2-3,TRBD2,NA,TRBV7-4,TGTGCCAGACGGGCGGGGGGGTTTTCAGATACGCAGTATTTT,CARRAGGFSDTQYF
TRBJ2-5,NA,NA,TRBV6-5,TGTGCCAGCAGTTACCGGCGAGGAGAGACCCAGTACTTC,CASSYRRGETQYF
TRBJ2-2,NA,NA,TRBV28,TGTGCCAGCGTACCGGGGGGCGGGATGACCGGGGAGCTGTTTTTT,CASVPGGGMTGELFF
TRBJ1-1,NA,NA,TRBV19,TGTGCCAGTAGCCCGGCGGGGGGCATTACTGAAGCTTTCTTT,CASSPAGGITEAFF
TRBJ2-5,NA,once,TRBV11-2,TGTGCCAGCAGCTTAACCCCAGGGGCAGCAGGGGAGACCCAGTACTTC,CASSLTPGAAGETQYF
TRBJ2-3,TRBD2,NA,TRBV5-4,TGTGCCAGCAGCTCCGGGGGGGCCACAGATACGCAGTATTTT,CASSSGGATDTQYF
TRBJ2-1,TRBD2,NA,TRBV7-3,TGTGCCAGCAGCCGTAGCGGGGGATATGGGGATGAGCAGTTCTTC,CASSRSGGYGDEQFF
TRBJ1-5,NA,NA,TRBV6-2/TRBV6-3,TGTGCCAGCAGTTACTCACCCTTTACAGGAACTGACAATCAGCCCCAGCATTTT,CASSYSPFTGTDNQPQHF